A selection of T cell receptor beta chains follows, all from one sample in a study of early T cells in non-severe SARS-CoV-2 infection. TCRdb passed the 5' RACE reads through MiXCR, listing each CDR3 protein once. In the table there are about 110,000 distinct CDR3 sequences, 9% to 14% of which are singletons. The sequencing input was whole blood. Receptors originate from an adult who was a healthcare worker with PCR-confirmed SARS-CoV-2 infection or an uninfected control (not recorded which). The CDR3 runs from the conserved cysteine through the conserved F or W. The D gene is left open where the match is weak.

>TRBV20-1|NA
CSARDRSSSTDTQYF
>TRBV6-5|NA
CASSPGAGTREREQYF
>TRBV6-5|NA
CASRESGLGDTQYF
>TRBV20-1|TRBD1
CSAPDRNYGYTF
>TRBV5-8|NA
CASSLVGDAYNEQFF
>TRBV5-4|NA
CASNGGPSTDTQYF
>TRBV2|NA
CASSEGRISNQPQHF
>TRBV27|TRBD1
CASSFRTGGFGREAFF
>TRBV20-1|TRBD2
CSARFTSGENSTDTQYF
>TRBV12-3/TRBV12-4|NA
CASPATGANVLTF
>TRBV6-4|NA
CASSEFGLVGSYNSPLHF
>TRBV19|TRBD2
CASSTSGTSPQYF
>TRBV12-3/TRBV12-4|NA
CASSPGPEAFF
>TRBV6-5|NA
CASGLYEQYF
>TRBV28|TRBD1
CASSGIPGTGGTKNIQYF
>TRBV12-3/TRBV12-4|NA
CASSSRRAGGNTEAFF
>TRBV11-2|TRBD2
CASSYSGGADNEQFF
>TRBV20-1|NA
CSARDWTTDTQYF
>TRBV29-1|NA
CSVRQDPYEQYF
>TRBV28|TRBD1
CASTLGTGFYEQYF
>TRBV5-1|NA
CASSLGVSMNTEAFF
>TRBV10-3|TRBD1
CAIDRGLDTGELFF
>TRBV7-9|TRBD1
CASSPGQGAWDTEAFF
>TRBV25-1|NA
CASSDTRGQFF
>TRBV7-9|TRBD1
CASSPTGPGNQPQHF
>TRBV9|NA
CASSVGETMNTEAFF
>TRBV14|NA
CASSQAPDSYEQYF
>TRBV2|TRBD1
CATPGGALRTEAFF
>TRBV7-9|TRBD2
CASSQGLAGAKHNEQFF
>TRBV3-1|NA
CASSPLDRAKNIQYF
>TRBV14|TRBD2
CASSQQRGAYNEQFF
>TRBV29-1|NA
CSVEDPTVYEQYF